This passage covers 5 T cell receptor beta chains from one sample sequenced in a study of blood T cell repertoires in COVID-19. Assay: immunoSEQ multiplex PCR; the TCRdb copy retains only in-frame clones and omits some. The sample comprises about 210,000 clones, 84% of which are singletons, and more than 3% rests with the top ten. The sample taken for sequencing was PBMCs or T cells enriched from blood (not recorded which). All receptors come from a woman aged 25-40 years who had been exposed to COVID-19.

V gene TRBV15 combines with J gene TRBJ2-5; D not certain. The CDR3 is 13 amino acids. V lost 1 base and J 5 bases, leaving 8 bases between the germline ends. The germline CDR1 and CDR2 sequences are LNHNV and YYDKDF (reference sequence). The CDR3 coding sequence is TGTGCCACCAGCAGAGTCGTCGAGGAGACCCAGTACTTC. It is translated as CATSRVVEETQYF.

This clone is a singleton in its sample. The chain joins TRBV27 to TRBJ2-7; 10 bases map to TRBD1. Germline assignment: CDR1 MNHEY and CDR2 SMNVEV (reference sequence). V lost 4 bases, J lost 2 bases, and 8 bases stayed unmatched. The CDR3 sequence is 16 residues long. The CDR3 sequence is CASSSPTGQGAYEQYF. For the CDR3, the DNA is TGTGCCAGCAGTTCCCCAACTGGACAGGGGGCCTACGAGCAGTACTTC.

V usage is TRBV12-3 or TRBV12-4 and J usage is TRBJ2-1; 8 bases are shared with TRBD2. CDR3 length: 12 residues. The junction had 3 bases not matched to a gene; V was cut back by 0 bases and J by 14 bases. The CDR3 DNA reads TGTGCCAGCAGTTTAGCCAGCGGGGGAGAGTTCTTC. It codes for CASSLASGGEFF.

This rearrangement joins TRBV6-6 to TRBJ1-1; 7 nucleotides match TRBD1. The V gene end was trimmed by 4 bases and the J gene end by 6 bases; junction bases not matched to a gene: 2. The CDR3 is made up of 12 amino acids. CDR1 MNHNY and CDR2 SVGAGI come from the germline V gene (reference sequence). The DNA for the CDR3 is TGTGCCAGCAGTTGGACAGGTCCTGAAGCTTTCTTT. Amino acid sequence: CASSWTGPEAFF.

This rearrangement joins TRBV19 to TRBJ1-5, with no clear D. V was shortened by 6 bases and J by 7 bases, with 19 bases between the two germline ends. The CDR3 has 15 residues. CDR1 and CDR2 from the germline V gene are LNHDA and SQIVND (reference sequence). In nucleotides, the CDR3 is TGTGCCAGTAGCCCTGACACGGGGATGATCCAGCCCCAGCATTTT. Translation gives CASSPDTGMIQPQHF.